This TCR beta chain was identified in a study of blood T cell repertoires in COVID-19. The data were produced by immunoSEQ multiplex PCR, yet TCRdb's version contains in-frame clones alone and is incomplete. The sample lists 300,000 to 400,000 clones, 75% to 90% occurring once. Followed longitudinally, the Seattle patients had been enrolled during active infection. The V gene's germline CDR1 is LGHNA and CDR2 YNFKEQ. CDR3 length: 13 amino acids. Trimming took 2 bases from V and 6 from J, leaving 10 bases between them. The rearrangement uses TRBV4-2 and TRBJ1-1; D is undetermined. Sequencing used peripheral blood. The sequence was obtained from a woman aged 30 to 39 with COVID-19, enrolled during active disease. CDR3 DNA sequence: TGTGCCAGCAGCCAAAGGAGGGAAGCTGAAGCTTTCTTT. Translation: CASSQRREAEAFF.